These 27 T cell receptor beta chains were sequenced from one sample in a study of blood T cell repertoires in COVID-19. Assay used: immunoSEQ multiplex PCR; TCRdb lists only in-frame clones, some missing. The data contain about 220,000 clones, about 88% of them singletons. Sequenced sample: PBMCs or T cells enriched from blood (not recorded which). All receptors come from a woman aged 30 to 39 who had recovered from COVID-19.

The chain carries TRBV6-5 and TRBJ1-4; possibly TRBD1 for D (6 bases). V gave up 7 bases and J gave up 5 bases, with 14 bases separating them. Germline V lookup: CDR1 MNHEY, CDR2 SVGAGI. CDR3 length: 14 amino acids. The CDR3 protein is CASKMTGANEKLFF. The DNA for the CDR3 is TGTGCCAGCAAGATGACAGGAGCAAATGAAAAACTGTTTTTT.

V and J are TRBV19 and TRBJ2-3, with D tentatively TRBD1 (6 bases). The CDR3 extends over 15 amino acids. Trimming took 4 bases from V and 1 from J, leaving 12 bases between them. Germline assignment: CDR1 LNHDA and CDR2 SQIVND (reference sequence). The CDR3 protein is CASSSQGIRTDTQYF. The CDR3 DNA is TGTGCCAGTAGTAGCCAGGGGATTCGCACAGATACGCAGTATTTT.

The rearrangement links TRBV19 to TRBJ1-2; TRBD1 might be the D (6 bases). This CDR3 region has 15 residues. The V end was cut by 2 bases, the J end by 6 bases, with 16 bases between. Germline-derived CDR1 and CDR2 are LNHDA and SQIVND (reference sequence). The CDR3 DNA follows: TGTGCCAGTAGTATATGGGACACTAAAAGGGATGGCTACACCTTC. Translation: CASSIWDTKRDGYTF. Combining the CDR3 with reference TRBV19 and TRBJ1-2 gives the whole variable domain DGGITQSPKYLFRKEGQNVTLSCEQNLNHDAMYWYRQDPGQGLRLIYYSQIVNDFQKGDIAEGYSVSREKKESFPLTVTSAQKNPTAFYLCASSIWDTKRDGYTFGSGTRLTVV.

V usage is TRBV19 and J usage is TRBJ1-2, with TRBD1 identical over 12 bases. CDR1 is LNHDA, CDR2 SQIVND, per germline (reference sequence). The CDR3 has 17 amino acids. V lost 7 bases, J lost 2 bases, and 11 bases stayed unmatched. The CDR3 reads CASTKGTGGRLNYGYTF. The CDR3 DNA follows: TGTGCCAGTACGAAAGGGACAGGGGGCAGGCTGAACTATGGCTACACCTTC.

The rearrangement joins TRBV4-2 to TRBJ1-3; D is uncertain. The CDR3 length is 17 residues. Looked up from germline, CDR1 is LGHNA and CDR2 is YNFKEQ. Trimming cost V 2 bases and J 0 bases, with 14 bases left between them. CDR3 sequence: CASSQHQTPDSGNTIYF. For the CDR3, the DNA is TGTGCCAGCAGCCAACATCAGACTCCTGACTCTGGAAACACCATATATTTT.

The J gene is TRBJ2-1, the V gene TRBV6-2 or TRBV6-3, with TRBD2 matching 8 bases. V shed 1 base, J shed 2 bases, and the junction held 4 bases outside the gene matches. This CDR3 contains 16 residues. Germline CDR1 and CDR2: MNHEY and SVGEGT. CDR3 in amino acids: CASSYWRGATYNEQFF. CDR3 bases: TGTGCCAGCAGTTACTGGCGGGGGGCTACCTACAATGAGCAGTTCTTC.

The CDR3 region is CASSYDRNYEQYF. CDR3 bases: TGTGCCAGCAGCTACGACAGAAACTACGAGCAGTACTTC. The genes are TRBV6-5 and TRBJ2-7, with a tentative D call TRBD1 (5 bases). Germline assignment: CDR1 MNHEY and CDR2 SVGAGI. V was trimmed by 6 bases and J by 3 bases, leaving 12 bases between them. The CDR3 is made up of 13 amino acids.

The V and J genes are TRBV18 and TRBJ2-5; D gene uncertain. The CDR3 consists of 14 residues. CDR1 KGHSH and CDR2 LQKENI come from the germline V gene. V lost 0 bases, J lost 5 bases, and 10 bases lay in between. The CDR3 region is CASSPPSTGETQYF. As DNA, the CDR3 is TGTGCCAGCTCACCACCTTCGACCGGGGAGACCCAGTACTTC.

With regard to this clone: One end of the junction varies from germline; a read error may be responsible. J is TRBJ1-2 and V is TRBV25-1, with D tentatively TRBD1 (6 bases). Germline CDR1 is MGHDK and CDR2 is SYGVNS. There are 14 residues in the CDR3. The CDR3 sequence: CASREDRINDGYTF. The CDR3 nucleotides are TGTGCCAGCAGAGAAGACAGGATTAACGATGGCTACACCTTC.

This CDR3 reads CASSPETSGGYNEQFF. CDR3 nucleotides: TGTGCCAGCAGCCCTGAGACTAGCGGGGGATACAATGAGCAGTTCTTC. V gene TRBV4-2 combines with J gene TRBJ2-1; 12 bases are shared with TRBD2. J was trimmed by 4 bases and V by 4 bases; bases with no gene match: 5. The CDR3 is made up of 16 amino acids. Germline assignment: CDR1 LGHNA and CDR2 YNFKEQ.

The genes are TRBV4-3 and TRBJ1-1; D is undetermined. Looked up from germline, CDR1 is LGHNA and CDR2 is YSLEER. The CDR3 length is 15 residues. Between the trimmed V and J ends, which lost 0 bases and 2 bases, there was a span of 10 bases. The CDR3 loop is CASSQERRINTEAFF. The DNA of the CDR3 is TGCGCCAGCAGCCAAGAGAGGAGGATTAACACTGAAGCTTTCTTT.

The gene calls are TRBV6-5 and TRBJ1-4; 7 nucleotides agree with TRBD1. The CDR3 has 15 residues. Trimming cost V 1 base and J 5 bases; bases outside gene matches: 4. The germline CDR1 and CDR2 sequences are MNHEY and SVGAGI. The CDR3 reads CASSYYRDSNEKLFF. In DNA form, the CDR3 reads TGTGCCAGCAGTTACTACCGGGACAGCAATGAAAAACTGTTTTTT.

This chain uses TRBV9 with TRBJ1-2; TRBD1 might be the D (6 bases). The length of the CDR3 is 16 residues. Germline lookup yields CDR1 SGDLS and CDR2 YYNGEE. The V end was cut by 0 bases, the J end by 4 bases, with 16 bases between. CDR3 residues: CASSVADSPQSYGYTF. CDR3 in DNA: TGTGCCAGCAGCGTAGCGGACAGTCCTCAATCCTATGGCTACACCTTC.

The rearrangement joins TRBV10-3 to TRBJ1-2, with no clear D. CDR1 is ENHRY and CDR2 is SYGVKD in the germline V gene. CDR3 size: 15 residues. The V end lost 4 bases, the J end lost 4 bases, and 16 bases lay between the germline ends. CDR3 sequence reads: CAISGEGLPFYGYTF. The CDR3 nucleotides read TGTGCCATCAGTGGGGAGGGTCTGCCATTCTATGGCTACACCTTC.

V gene TRBV3-1 (or the pseudogene TRBV3-2) combines with J gene TRBJ2-7, with 7 bases aligning to TRBD1. This CDR3 comprises 14 residues. Germline V gives CDR1 LGHDT, CDR2 YNNKEL (reference sequence). The J segment lost 4 bases and the V segment lost 0 bases, leaving 3 bases of the junction unmatched. The DNA of the CDR3 is TGTGCCAGCAGCCAAGAAAACAGGGGTTACGAGCAGTACTTC. Residues: CASSQENRGYEQYF.

This sequence joins TRBV23-1 and TRBJ2-7, with D possibly matching TRBD1 (5 bases). TRBV23-1 is sorted into the ORF group, with uncertain function. The CDR3 runs 12 residues. Trimming cost V 8 bases and J 2 bases, with 10 bases left between them. The CDR3 sequence is CASCREAYEQYF. In nucleotides, the CDR3 is TGCGCCAGCTGCAGGGAAGCCTACGAGCAGTACTTC.

The V gene is TRBV2, the J gene TRBJ2-5, with D possibly being TRBD2 (5 bases). The CDR3 runs to 13 residues. Germline V gene lookup returns CDR1 SNHLY and CDR2 FYNNEI. The V gene lost 7 bases and the J gene lost 5 bases, with 14 bases spanning the gap. DNA for the CDR3: TGTGCCAGCAATATACTAGTTAGTGAGACCCAGTACTTC. Translating it yields CASNILVSETQYF.

V usage is TRBV11-2 and J usage is TRBJ1-1; possible D gene TRBD1, 5 bases. The germline CDR1 and CDR2 sequences are SGHAT and FQNNGV. This CDR3 has 13 amino acids. V was shortened by 8 bases and J by 3 bases, with 13 bases between the two germline ends. The CDR3 sequence is CASGAGGYTEAFF. In DNA form, the CDR3 reads TGTGCCAGCGGGGCAGGCGGATACACTGAAGCTTTCTTT. Supplemented by reference TRBV11-2 and TRBJ1-1, the full variable domain reads EAGVAQSPRYKIIEKRQSVAFWCNPISGHATLYWYQQILGQGPKLLIQFQNNGVVDDSQLPKDRFSAERLKGVDSTLKIQPAKLEDSAVYLCASGAGGYTEAFFGQGTRLTVV.

This clone was counted only a few times. CDR3 nucleotide sequence: TGTGCCAGCACTCCGGCCCGCGGTGGCACCATATATTTT. The encoded protein is CASTPARGGTIYF. J is TRBJ1-3 and V is TRBV5-6, with D unclear. The CDR3 runs 13 residues. Deletions cut 6 bases from V and 9 bases from J, with 16 bases between. Germline loops: CDR1 SGHDT, CDR2 YYEEEE. The whole variable domain, remainder taken from reference TRBV5-6 and TRBJ1-3, is DAGVTQSPTHLIKTRGQQVTLRCSPKSGHDTVSWYQQALGQGPQFIFQYYEEEERQRGNFPDRFSGHQFPNYSSELNVNALLLGDSALYLCASTPARGGTIYFGEGSWLTVV.

This clone has a handful of counts. This sequence joins TRBV7-2 and TRBJ1-5; no definite D call. V was trimmed by 2 bases and J by 6 bases, leaving 8 bases between them. Germline V gene lookup returns CDR1 SGHTA and CDR2 FQGNSA. CDR3 length: 13 residues. In DNA form, the CDR3 reads TGTGCCAGCAGCTTAACGGGGTTTCAGCCCCAGCATTTT. This codes for CASSLTGFQPQHF.

The chain employs TRBV27 and TRBJ1-2, with D possibly being TRBD1 (6 bases). Germline CDR1 and CDR2: MNHEY and SMNVEV (reference sequence). V dropped 2 bases and J dropped 5 bases, with 12 bases sitting between them. CDR3 length: 14 residues. The CDR3 DNA is TGTGCCAGCAGTTTAGGGGGGGCAAGATATGGCTACACCTTC. Its protein is CASSLGGARYGYTF.

The genes are TRBV7-3 and TRBJ2-3; 9 nucleotides align to TRBD2. The CDR3 is made up of 15 amino acids. Trimming took 8 bases from V and 6 from J; bases not matched to a gene: 12. Germline V gene sequence: CDR1 SGHTA, CDR2 FQGTGA. CDR3 coding DNA: TGTGCCAGCCCAGACGCGGGGGGGACCCTCGATACGCAGTATTTT. This translates into CASPDAGGTLDTQYF.

V is TRBV4-3 and J is TRBJ1-2; 7 bases map to TRBD1. CDR3 length: 14 residues. Germline V gene sequence: CDR1 LGHNA, CDR2 YSLEER. V lost 4 bases to trimming and J lost 3 bases; unmatched junction nucleotides: 5. CDR3 sequence (DNA): TGCGCCAGCAGCCCGGACGGGACAGACTATGGCTACACCTTC. Translation: CASSPDGTDYGYTF.

This chain connects TRBV9 to TRBJ1-1; possible D gene TRBD1, 5 bases. CDR3 size: 14 residues. V was pared by 4 bases and J by 0 bases, with 10 bases between. Germline CDR1 is SGDLS and CDR2 is YYNGEE. CDR3 DNA: TGTGCCAGCAGCCCTAGGGGCCTGAACACTGAAGCTTTCTTT. Protein product: CASSPRGLNTEAFF.

The chain uses TRBV4-3 and TRBJ1-1; 8 bases align to TRBD1. J was trimmed by 1 base and V by 3 bases; bases with no gene match: 4. Germline V lookup: CDR1 LGHNA, CDR2 YSLEER. The CDR3 contains 15 residues. For the CDR3, the DNA is TGCGCCAGCAGCCACCTCGGGACAGGGAACACTGAAGCTTTCTTT. Translated: CASSHLGTGNTEAFF.

The V call is TRBV4-1, the J call TRBJ1-5, with D perhaps TRBD1 (5 bases). Looked up from germline, CDR1 is MGHRA and CDR2 is YSYEKL. The CDR3 is 16 residues long. The V and J ends lost 2 bases and 0 bases respectively, with 11 bases between them. The CDR3 here is CASSQPRQGSNQPQHF. The CDR3 DNA reads as TGCGCCAGCAGCCAACCTCGGCAGGGTAGCAATCAGCCCCAGCATTTT.

The chain links TRBV2 to TRBJ1-1; D gene uncertain. The CDR3 consists of 12 residues. CDR1 SNHLY and CDR2 FYNNEI come from the germline V gene. Trimming shortened V by 4 bases and J by 4 bases, and 7 bases separated the two germline ends. CDR3 sequence: CASSVRSTEAFF. CDR3 bases: TGTGCCAGCAGTGTACGGAGCACTGAAGCTTTCTTT.